The rows below give T cell receptor beta chains drawn from one sample of a study of T-cell reconstitution after alpha-beta-depleted transplantation in children. TCRdb re-analysed the PCR reads in MiXCR, keeping a single row per CDR3 protein. The sample lists 130,000 or so distinct CDR3 sequences, roughly 9.7% occurring once. The sample in question was PBMCs, mostly from graft donor cells, obtained 180 days after TCRalphabeta/CD19-depleted stem cell transplant. All receptors derive from a girl in the first two years of life who had a stem cell transplant for combined immunodeficiency, so the T cells may come from the graft donor. CDR3s include the opening cysteine and the closing phenylalanine or tryptophan. Each record gives: D gene, clone size, V gene, J gene, CDR3 DNA, CDR3 protein. D genes are given only for firm matches. Clone size appears in some rows only: once, few, many, or a class for an expanded clone.

NA,NA,TRBV2,TRBJ1-2,TGTGCCAGCAGTGAACGGGGGCCAGGCTATGGCTACACCTTC,CASSERGPGYGYTF
NA,NA,TRBV6-2/TRBV6-3,TRBJ2-7,TGTGCCAGTGGATGGGGACACGCTACCTACGAGCAGTACTTC,CASGWGHATYEQYF
TRBD1,NA,TRBV5-4,TRBJ2-1,TGTGCCAGCAGCGGCAACAGGGGGCCTACTGAGCAGTTCTTC,CASSGNRGPTEQFF
NA,many,TRBV10-3,TRBJ2-1,TGTGCCATCAGTGCCGAGCCCTACAATGAGCAGTTCTTC,CAISAEPYNEQFF
NA,NA,TRBV7-8,TRBJ2-5,TGTGCCAGCAGCTTCTCGGGAGTGTACCAAGAGACCCAGTACTTC,CASSFSGVYQETQYF
NA,NA,TRBV4-1,TRBJ2-7,TGCGCCAGCAGCCATGACCCCGGGACATCGAACTACGAGCAGTACTTC,CASSHDPGTSNYEQYF
TRBD2,NA,TRBV2,TRBJ2-1,TGTGCCAGCAGTTTGCCCACTAGCGGGAGAGGGGTGAATGAGCAGTTCTTC,CASSLPTSGRGVNEQFF
NA,few,TRBV7-2,TRBJ2-3,TGTGCCAGCACTGGGCGGGGACGCCCCACAGATACGCAGTATTTT,CASTGRGRPTDTQYF
NA,few,TRBV7-6,TRBJ2-1,TGTGCCAGCAGCCGAGGGACGGGCACCTACAATGAGCAGTTCTTC,CASSRGTGTYNEQFF
NA,NA,TRBV5-1,TRBJ2-1,TGCGCCACTAAACCGGGACCTAGCTCCTACAATGAGCAGTTCTTC,CATKPGPSSYNEQFF
NA,NA,TRBV27,TRBJ2-2,TGTGCCAGCAGTTATGGCGGTGGCGGCGGGGAGCTGTTTTTT,CASSYGGGGGELFF
NA,NA,TRBV29-1,TRBJ1-1,TGCAGCGTTGTTGGGGGGCGCGGGGCTTTCTTT,CSVVGGRGAFF
NA,few,TRBV5-1,TRBJ1-2,TGCGCCAGCAGCCAACGAGGGGGTGGGTATGGCTACACCTTC,CASSQRGGGYGYTF
NA,few,TRBV12-3/TRBV12-4,TRBJ1-2,TGTGCCAGCAGTCCTGGGGAGTACTATGGCTACACCTTC,CASSPGEYYGYTF
TRBD1,NA,TRBV20-1,TRBJ1-2,TGCAGTGCTCACCACCCCGACAGGGGGCAGGACTATGGCTACACCTTC,CSAHHPDRGQDYGYTF
NA,NA,TRBV3-1,TRBJ2-7,TGTGCCAGCAGCCAAGAAGGAGGGACAGTCTCCTACGAGCAGTACTTC,CASSQEGGTVSYEQYF
TRBD2,NA,TRBV5-1,TRBJ2-1,TGCGCCAGCAGCTTGGGACGACTAGCGGGAGAGCATGAGCAGTTCTTC,CASSLGRLAGEHEQFF
TRBD1,many,TRBV20-1,TRBJ2-4,TGCAGTGCCAGGGACAGGGGACAAAACATTCAGTACTTC,CSARDRGQNIQYF
NA,many,TRBV7-2,TRBJ2-3,TGTGCCAGCAGCTTACTTACAGATACGCAGTATTTT,CASSLLTDTQYF
TRBD2,NA,TRBV7-3,TRBJ2-2,TGTGCCAGCAGCTCTAGCGGGAGGGCCGTCGGGGAGCTGTTTTTT,CASSSSGRAVGELFF
NA,many,TRBV7-9,TRBJ2-3,TGTGCCAGCAGCTTACCCCGCGGGAATACGCAGTATTTT,CASSLPRGNTQYF
NA,few,TRBV7-3,TRBJ1-1,TGTGCCAGCAGCCCTACGGCGGGAAACACTGAAGCTTTCTTT,CASSPTAGNTEAFF
NA,NA,TRBV29-1,TRBJ2-3,TGCAGCGTTGGATCAGGATCCACAGATACGCAGTATTTT,CSVGSGSTDTQYF
NA,NA,TRBV5-6,TRBJ1-5,TGTGCCAGCAGCTTGGCGGGTTCGAGGGGGGACGGCAATCAGCCCCAGCATTTT,CASSLAGSRGDGNQPQHF
TRBD2,NA,TRBV18,TRBJ2-2,TGTGCCAGCTCACGACTAGCGGACACCGGGGAGCTGTTTTTT,CASSRLADTGELFF
TRBD1,many,TRBV7-2,TRBJ2-3,TGTGCCAGCAGCTTAAGGACAGGGATCACAGATACGCAGTATTTT,CASSLRTGITDTQYF